This is a list of T cell receptor beta chains from one sample in a study of cytomegalovirus exposure and HLA in healthy donors. TCRdb's table, derived via immunoSEQ multiplex PCR, lists solely in-frame clones and lacks some. Here the sample spans under 200,000 clones, less than 80% being singletons. Sequences were obtained from PBMCs. The origin of the receptors is a man aged 35-49 years in good health and CMV-seronegative. Each CDR3 is given with its conserved first and last residue. A D gene is named only where the DNA matches it firmly. Only some rows state a clone size, as once, few, many or a class for expanded clones.

V gene	clone size	J gene	D gene	CDR3 DNA	CDR3 protein
TRBV5-5	.	TRBJ1-4	TRBD1	TGTGCCAGCAGCTTTCAGGGGGCGCAGTGGGAAAAACTGTTTTTT	CASSFQGAQWEKLFF
TRBV6-1	.	TRBJ2-7	TRBD1	TGTGCCAGCAGTGAAGCCGGACAGGGCCCCTACGAGCAGTACTTC	CASSEAGQGPYEQYF
TRBV18	.	TRBJ2-1	TRBD2	TGTGCCACCTTAACTAGCGGGGAGTACAATGAGCAGTTCTTC	CATLTSGEYNEQFF
TRBV30	few	TRBJ1-2	.	TGTGCCTGGAGTCGAAACAGGGATCGTAATGGCTACACCTTC	CAWSRNRDRNGYTF
TRBV7-2	.	TRBJ1-5	.	TGTGCCAGCAGCTCCGATACCGAGATGCCCCAGCATTTT	CASSSDTEMPQHF
TRBV9	.	TRBJ2-2	.	TGTGCCAGCAGCGTAGCGTCGGGATCGAACACCGGGGAGCTGTTTTTT	CASSVASGSNTGELFF
TRBV7-9	.	TRBJ1-1	.	TGTGCCAGCAGCTTTCCGGTGTTACGCGGCACTGAAGCTTTCTTT	CASSFPVLRGTEAFF
TRBV30	.	TRBJ1-2	TRBD1	TGTGCCTGGAGTTACGGACAGGGTGACGGCTACACCTTC	CAWSYGQGDGYTF
TRBV30	.	TRBJ2-1	TRBD2	TGTGCCTGGATTAGGGGAGCGGGGGGCTCCTACAATGAGCAGTTCTTC	CAWIRGAGGSYNEQFF
TRBV6-4	.	TRBJ2-5	TRBD1	TGTGCCAGCAGTGAGATTCCGGGACAGGGGTCAGAGACCCAGTACTTC	CASSEIPGQGSETQYF
TRBV7-2	.	TRBJ2-2	TRBD2	TGTGCCAGCAGCTCAAAACCAGCGGGGGCTGGCACCGGGGAGCTGTTTTTT	CASSSKPAGAGTGELFF